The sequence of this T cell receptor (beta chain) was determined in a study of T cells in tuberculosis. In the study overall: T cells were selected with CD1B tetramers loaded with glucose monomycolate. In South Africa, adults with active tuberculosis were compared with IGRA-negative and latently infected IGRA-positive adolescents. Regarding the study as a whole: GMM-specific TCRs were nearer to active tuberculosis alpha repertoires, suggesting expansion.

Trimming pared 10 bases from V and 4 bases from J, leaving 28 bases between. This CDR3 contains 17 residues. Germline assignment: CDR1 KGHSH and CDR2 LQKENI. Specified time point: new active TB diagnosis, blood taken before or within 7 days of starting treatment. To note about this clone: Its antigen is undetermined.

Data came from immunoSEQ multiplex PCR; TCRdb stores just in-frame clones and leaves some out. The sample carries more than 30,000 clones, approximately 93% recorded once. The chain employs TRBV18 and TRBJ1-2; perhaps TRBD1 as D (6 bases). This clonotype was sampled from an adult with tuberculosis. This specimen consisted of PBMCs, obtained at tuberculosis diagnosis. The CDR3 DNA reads TGTGCCACCCGACCCCAGGGCAGGGGCCTCTCTGTCTATGGCTACACCTTC. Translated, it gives CATRPQGRGLSVYGYTF.